The 21 T cell receptor beta chains listed next were all sequenced from one sample in a study of T cell repertoires in cytomegalovirus infection. One entry per CDR3 protein results from TCRdb running MiXCR on the reads. This table has 100,000 to 150,000 distinct CDR3 sequences, roughly 9% appearing once. Sequencing was carried out using PBMCs. The source of these receptors is a human donor in good health (CMV status not recorded). Some clones in this sample may be carry-over from other donors' samples.

This clonotype was seen only a few times. This chain links TRBV5-5 with TRBJ1-6, with TRBD1 as a possible D gene (5 bases). The CDR3 runs to 14 residues. Germline V lookup: CDR1 SGHKS, CDR2 YYEKEE (reference sequence). Trimming stripped 4 bases from V and 5 bases from J, with 10 bases between. The CDR3 nucleotides are TGTGCCAGCAGCCTGGGGGGGAATAATTCACCCCTCCACTTT. It codes for CASSLGGNNSPLHF.

The table lists this clonotype with many counts. This chain joins TRBV7-6 and TRBJ2-1; TRBD1 aligns across 7 bases. V dropped 2 bases and J dropped 4; count of bases not matched to a gene: 2. Germline-derived CDR1 and CDR2 are SGHVS and FNYEAQ. The CDR3 loop spans 14 amino acids. The CDR3 bases are TGTGCCAGCAGCTTACAGGGGGAATACAATGAGCAGTTCTTC. This translates into CASSLQGEYNEQFF.

This clonotype was found many times. The rearrangement joins TRBV20-1 to TRBJ1-5; TRBD1 agrees at 8 bases. This CDR3 has 15 residues. Germline loops: CDR1 DFQATT, CDR2 SNEGSKA (reference sequence). The V segment lost 0 bases and the J segment 5 bases; nucleotides outside the gene matches: 6. This CDR3 is CSARETGVDDQPQHF. CDR3 coding DNA: TGCAGTGCTAGAGAGACAGGGGTGGACGATCAGCCCCAGCATTTT.

J is TRBJ2-1 and V is TRBV7-3, with D possibly TRBD2 on 6 matching bases. V lost 5 bases and J lost 2, with 19 bases in between. The germline CDR1 and CDR2 sequences are SGHTA and FQGTGA. The CDR3 length is 17 residues. The CDR3 loop reads CASSDDLGSPAYNEQFF. CDR3 bases: TGTGCCAGCAGCGATGACCTCGGGAGCCCGGCCTACAATGAGCAGTTCTTC.

The V call is TRBV20-1, the J call TRBJ1-4; 9 nucleotides align to TRBD1. This CDR3 contains 12 residues. Germline V CDR1 and CDR2: DFQATT, SNEGSKA (reference sequence). The V gene end was trimmed by 5 bases and the J gene end by 7 bases; junction bases not matched to a gene: 2. CDR3 residues: CSAGQGTEKLFF. In nucleotides, the CDR3 is TGCAGTGCTGGACAGGGGACTGAAAAACTGTTTTTT.

CDR3 nucleotide sequence: TGCAGCGCCCTCGGGACGGGCGGAGAGACCCAGTACTTC. It codes for CSALGTGGETQYF. V is TRBV29-1 and J is TRBJ2-5, with D perhaps TRBD1 or TRBD2 (5 bases each). Trimming stripped 7 bases from V and 4 bases from J, with 16 bases between. This CDR3 has 13 residues. Germline V gene data show CDR1 as SQVTM and CDR2 as ANQGSEA.

There are many counts of this clonotype. The V call is TRBV7-2, the J call TRBJ1-2; D perhaps matches TRBD1 (5 bases). CDR1 is SGHTA and CDR2 is FQGNSA in the germline V gene. Trimming cost V 1 base and J 2 bases, with 11 bases left between them. The CDR3 has 15 amino acids. CDR3 bases: TGTGCCAGCAGCTTAGAGATCGGGACGAACTATGGCTACACCTTC. It encodes CASSLEIGTNYGYTF.

This clonotype was picked up many times. V and J are TRBV7-9 and TRBJ1-2; 8 nucleotides match TRBD1. The CDR3 runs 15 residues. The ends lost 5 bases at V and 6 bases at J; junction bases unmatched: 11. CDR1 is SEHNR and CDR2 is FQNEAQ in the germline V gene (reference sequence). CDR3: CASSLRLDRDNGYTF. The DNA of the CDR3 is TGTGCCAGCAGCCTAAGGTTGGACAGGGATAATGGCTACACCTTC.

There are many counts of this clonotype. The chain combines TRBV28 with TRBJ1-2; the D gene is possibly TRBD1 (6 bases). Germline assignment: CDR1 MDHEN and CDR2 SYDVKM. V gave up 4 bases and J gave up 8 bases, with 20 bases separating them. The CDR3 is made up of 15 amino acids. CDR3 nucleotides: TGTGCCAGCAGTTCGTCGGGACACCTGGGAAAAGGCTACACCTTC. It codes for CASSSSGHLGKGYTF.

Many counts were recorded for this clonotype. This chain joins TRBV4-1 and TRBJ1-2; D gene unclear. Germline V gene data show CDR1 as MGHRA and CDR2 as YSYEKL. This CDR3 is built from 13 residues. The V and J ends lost 5 bases and 5 bases respectively, with 12 bases between them. In DNA, the CDR3 is TGCGCCAGCAGCGGCTGGGGAGGGTATGGCTACACCTTC. Protein sequence: CASSGWGGYGYTF.

This clonotype occurred many times. The CDR3 spells CSARDYSQGNSPLHF. CDR3 DNA: TGCAGTGCTAGGGACTACAGCCAGGGAAATTCACCCCTCCACTTT. This chain links TRBV20-1 with TRBJ1-6; D may be TRBD1 (5 bases). V was clipped by 3 bases and J by 7 bases, with 16 bases between them. CDR1 is DFQATT and CDR2 is SNEGSKA in the germline V gene (reference sequence). This CDR3 contains 15 residues.

This clonotype has at least ten counts. The gene calls are TRBV5-1 and TRBJ1-4; D is unresolved. The V and J ends lost 5 bases and 4 bases respectively, with 12 bases between them. This CDR3 contains 14 residues. Germline loops: CDR1 SGHRS, CDR2 YFSETQ. CDR3 protein: CASRLTGDNEKLFF. The CDR3 DNA follows: TGCGCCAGCAGATTGACGGGTGATAATGAAAAACTGTTTTTT.

The chain couples TRBV9 to TRBJ2-3; 15 bases align to TRBD2. From germline, CDR1 is SGDLS and CDR2 YYNGEE. The trim removed 3 bases at V and 6 bases at J, leaving 2 bases unmatched. This CDR3 is built from 15 residues. The CDR3 DNA sequence: TGTGCCAGCAGCGCAGGACTAGCGGGGGGGGATACGCAGTATTTT. It codes for CASSAGLAGGDTQYF. Full variable domain (missing parts from reference TRBV9 and TRBJ2-3): DSGVTQTPKHLITATGQRVTLRCSPRSGDLSVYWYQQSLDQGLQFLIQYYNGEERAKGNILERFSAQQFPDLHSELNLSSLELGDSALYFCASSAGLAGGDTQYFGPGTRLTVL.

This clonotype was seen at least ten times. The chain carries TRBV7-2 and TRBJ1-1, with D tentatively TRBD1 (6 bases). The CDR3 contains 14 residues. Trimming pared 6 bases from V and 3 bases from J, leaving 14 bases between. Per the germline V gene, CDR1 is SGHTA and CDR2 is FQGNSA. Here the CDR3 DNA reads TGTGCCAGCAGTATAGGGGGGCTGGACACTGAAGCTTTCTTT. Translated, it gives CASSIGGLDTEAFF.

The chain links TRBV12-3 or TRBV12-4 to TRBJ2-1, with a possible D match to TRBD2 (6 bases). This CDR3 is built from 14 residues. The germline V and J ends were trimmed by 4 bases and 9 bases, with 16 bases remaining between them. The CDR3 is CASSSPPRAGEQFF. Here the CDR3 DNA reads TGTGCCAGCAGTTCCCCTCCTCGAGCGGGTGAGCAGTTCTTC.

Ten or more counts support this clonotype. The chain is built from TRBV7-2 and TRBJ1-5; D unresolved. Per germline, CDR1 SGHTA and CDR2 FQGNSA. CDR3 length: 16 residues. Trimming shortened V by 4 bases and J by 0 bases, and 13 bases separated the two germline ends. The CDR3 here is CASSSRTDYSNQPQHF. CDR3 DNA sequence: TGTGCCAGCAGCTCTCGGACGGATTATAGCAATCAGCCCCAGCATTTT.

The rearrangement uses TRBV5-1 and TRBJ2-1; no firm D call. V was clipped by 0 bases and J by 0 bases, with 7 bases between them. This CDR3 is 15 amino acids long. From germline, CDR1 is SGHRS and CDR2 YFSETQ. DNA of the CDR3: TGCGCCAGCAGCTTGGTCCGAAGCTCCTACAATGAGCAGTTCTTC. Its translation is CASSLVRSSYNEQFF. Together with reference TRBV5-1 and TRBJ2-1, the CDR3 gives the full variable domain: KAGVTQTPRYLIKTRGQQVTLSCSPISGHRSVSWYQQTPGQGLQFLFEYFSETQRNKGNFPGRFSGRQFSNSRSEMNVSTLELGDSALYLCASSLVRSSYNEQFFGPGTRLTVL.

Ten or more counts support this clonotype. The chain couples TRBV12-3 or TRBV12-4 to TRBJ2-1; D not certain. This CDR3 has 14 amino acids. V gave up 6 bases and J gave up 6 bases, with 15 bases separating them. CDR3 nucleotides: TGTGCCAGCAGGCTACTGGGAAGGCGCAATGAGCAGTTCTTC. This translates into CASRLLGRRNEQFF.

The genes are TRBV15 and TRBJ2-7; D call uncertain. V was cut by 1 base and J by 2 bases, with 6 bases left in between. CDR1 LNHNV and CDR2 YYDKDF come from the germline V gene (reference sequence). CDR3 size: 13 residues. DNA for the CDR3: TGTGCCACCAGCAGAGGGAATCCCTACGAGCAGTACTTC. This encodes CATSRGNPYEQYF.

The CDR3 sequence: CSAKGGGSSPLHF. The DNA for the CDR3 is TGCAGTGCCAAGGGGGGTGGTAGTTCACCCCTCCACTTT. V is TRBV20-1 and J is TRBJ1-6, with D possibly TRBD1 on 6 matching bases. The CDR3 runs 13 residues. Trimming stripped 6 bases from V and 9 bases from J, with 15 bases between. Germline loops: CDR1 DFQATT, CDR2 SNEGSKA (reference sequence).

This clonotype was picked up many times. The gene calls are TRBV20-1 and TRBJ1-1, with a possible D match to TRBD1 (6 bases). Trimming took off 6 bases at V and 9 bases at J, with 17 bases between the two ends. The CDR3 extends over 12 amino acids. Per germline, CDR1 DFQATT and CDR2 SNEGSKA (reference sequence). In nucleotides, the CDR3 is TGCAGTGCCCAGGAGGGGGGCGGGAAAGCTTTCTTT. This translates into CSAQEGGGKAFF.